This T cell receptor (beta chain) was documented in a study of shared clonotypes between healthy human individuals. Across the whole study: Three CD4 naive, three CD4 memory, two CD8 naive and one CD8 memory plate were used per donor.

From germline, CDR1 is LNHDA and CDR2 SQIVND (reference sequence). CDR3 length equals 14 residues. Germline trimming cut 6 bases from V and 2 bases from J; bases unmatched to any gene: 4. TCRdb keeps only in-frame clones here, not all; method: immunoSEQ multiplex PCR. The table lists around 1.1 million clones, more than 75% of them singletons, with 0.55% to 0.7% in the top ten. The gene calls are TRBV19 and TRBJ1-2; 9 bases map to TRBD1. The material sequenced was memory CD4+ T cells from PBMCs. The subset denotes: CD45RA-negative fraction. This TCR derives from a man aged 18 to 29 in good health. Some clones in this sample may be carry-over from other donors' samples. In nucleotides, the CDR3 is TGTGCCAGTAGACCCGGGACAGGGAACTATGGCTACACCTTC. Residues: CASRPGTGNYGYTF. The full variable domain, completed using reference TRBV19 and TRBJ1-2, is DGGITQSPKYLFRKEGQNVTLSCEQNLNHDAMYWYRQDPGQGLRLIYYSQIVNDFQKGDIAEGYSVSREKKESFPLTVTSAQKNPTAFYLCASRPGTGNYGYTFGSGTRLTVV.